The present entry profiles one TCR beta chain with its context. Using immunoSEQ multiplex PCR, the repertoire was profiled, and TCRdb retains in-frame clones only, with some absent. The sample lists fewer than 15,000 clones; 95% were seen once. These data come from a study of technical replicates of blood from a handful of donors. Germline V gene sequence: CDR1 SGDLS, CDR2 YYNGEE. The ends lost 9 bases at V and 9 bases at J; junction bases unmatched: 6. The CDR3 consists of 12 residues. Material: PBMCs. This TCR came from a human donor in good health. The V call is TRBV9, the J call TRBJ2-1, with 10 bases fitting TRBD2. The CDR3 nucleotides read TGTGCCACCAAGCGGGAGGGAGGTGAGCAGTTCTTC. It translates to CATKREGGEQFF.